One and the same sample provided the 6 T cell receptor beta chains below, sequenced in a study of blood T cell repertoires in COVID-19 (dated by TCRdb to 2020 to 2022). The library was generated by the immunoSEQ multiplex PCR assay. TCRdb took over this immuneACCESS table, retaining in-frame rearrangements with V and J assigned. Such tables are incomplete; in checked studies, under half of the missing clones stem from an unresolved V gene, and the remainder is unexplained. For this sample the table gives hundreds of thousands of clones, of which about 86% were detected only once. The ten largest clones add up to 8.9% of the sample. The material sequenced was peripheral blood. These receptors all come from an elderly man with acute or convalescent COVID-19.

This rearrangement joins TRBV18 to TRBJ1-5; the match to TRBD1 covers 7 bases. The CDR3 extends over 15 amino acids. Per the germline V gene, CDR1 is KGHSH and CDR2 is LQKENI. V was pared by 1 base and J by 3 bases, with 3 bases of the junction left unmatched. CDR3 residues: CASSPRDSINQPQHF. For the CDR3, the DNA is TGTGCCAGCTCACCACGGGACAGCATCAATCAGCCCCAGCATTTT. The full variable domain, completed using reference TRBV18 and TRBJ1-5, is NAGVMQNPRHLVRRRGQEARLRCSPMKGHSHVYWYRQLPEEGLKFMVYLQKENIIDESGMPKERFSAEFPKEGPSILRIQQVVRGDSAAYFCASSPRDSINQPQHFGDGTRLSIL.

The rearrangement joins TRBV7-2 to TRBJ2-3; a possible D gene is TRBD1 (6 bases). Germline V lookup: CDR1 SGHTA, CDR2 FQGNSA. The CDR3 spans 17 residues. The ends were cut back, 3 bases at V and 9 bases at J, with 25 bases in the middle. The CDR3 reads CASSFYTGRALQGTQYF. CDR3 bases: TGTGCCAGCAGCTTTTATACAGGGCGGGCTCTTCAGGGGACGCAGTATTTT. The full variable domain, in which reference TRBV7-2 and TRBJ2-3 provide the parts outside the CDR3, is GAGVSQSPSNKVTEKGKDVELRCDPISGHTALYWYRQSLGQGLEFLIYFQGNSAPDKSGLPSDRFSAERTGGSVSTLTIQRTQQEDSAVYLCASSFYTGRALQGTQYFGPGTRLTVL.

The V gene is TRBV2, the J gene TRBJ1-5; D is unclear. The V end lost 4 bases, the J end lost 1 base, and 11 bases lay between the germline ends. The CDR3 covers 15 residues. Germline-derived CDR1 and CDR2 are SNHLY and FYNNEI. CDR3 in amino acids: CASSARQASNQPQHF. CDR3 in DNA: TGTGCCAGCAGTGCCCGGCAGGCCAGCAATCAGCCCCAGCATTTT.

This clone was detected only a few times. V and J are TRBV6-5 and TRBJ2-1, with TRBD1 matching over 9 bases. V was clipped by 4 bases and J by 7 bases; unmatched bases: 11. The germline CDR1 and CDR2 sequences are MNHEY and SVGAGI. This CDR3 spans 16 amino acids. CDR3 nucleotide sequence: TGTGCCAGCAGTTCCTCCGGGACAGGGAGCTGGAATGAGCAGTTCTTC. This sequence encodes CASSSSGTGSWNEQFF.

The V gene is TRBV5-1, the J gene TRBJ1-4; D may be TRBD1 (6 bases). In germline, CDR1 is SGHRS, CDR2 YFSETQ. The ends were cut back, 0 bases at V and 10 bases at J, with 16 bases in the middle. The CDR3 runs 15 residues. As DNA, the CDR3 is TGCGCCAGCAGCTTGGAGGCAGGGGCTCAAAGAAAACTGTTTTTT. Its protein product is CASSLEAGAQRKLFF.

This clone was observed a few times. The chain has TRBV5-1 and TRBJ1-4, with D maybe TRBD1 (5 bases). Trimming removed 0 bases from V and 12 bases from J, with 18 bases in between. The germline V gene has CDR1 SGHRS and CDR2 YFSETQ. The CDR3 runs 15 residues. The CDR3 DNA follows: TGCGCCAGCAGCTTGGAAGGCGCCCCCGGAGGGGAACTGTTTTTT. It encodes CASSLEGAPGGELFF.